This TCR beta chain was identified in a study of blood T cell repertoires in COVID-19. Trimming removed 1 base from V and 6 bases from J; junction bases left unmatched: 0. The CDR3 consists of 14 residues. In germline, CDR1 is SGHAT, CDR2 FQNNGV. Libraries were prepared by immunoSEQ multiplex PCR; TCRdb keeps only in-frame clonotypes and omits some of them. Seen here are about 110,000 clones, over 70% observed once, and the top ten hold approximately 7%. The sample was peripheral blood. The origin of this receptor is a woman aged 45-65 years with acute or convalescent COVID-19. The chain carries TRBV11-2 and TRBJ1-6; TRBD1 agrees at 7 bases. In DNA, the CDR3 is TGTGCCAGCAGCTTAGGACAGGGTAATTCACCCCTCCACTTT. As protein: CASSLGQGNSPLHF.